The present T cell receptor (beta chain) was sequenced within a study of spatial heterogeneity in lung cancer. Trimming took 3 bases from V and 8 from J, leaving 10 bases between them. The CDR3 runs 12 residues. Per the germline V gene, CDR1 is MDHEN and CDR2 is SYDVKM. TCRdb re-called the 5' RACE reads with MiXCR, one entry per CDR3 protein. Of around 41,000 distinct CDR3 sequences in the sample, about 6.7% were seen once. This clonotype occurred a few times. Time point given: sample taken at primary tumor resection. Tumor, nontumor lung or frozen PBMC supplied whole RNA, sequenced without sorting. The chain links TRBV28 to TRBJ1-1; the D is unclear. Sequenced here: PBMCs, sampled at surgery. This sequence originates from a female donor with early-stage non-small cell lung cancer. CDR3 in DNA: TGTGCCAGCAGTTTGGTGGTGGGGGAAGCTTTCTTT. It encodes CASSLVVGEAFF.